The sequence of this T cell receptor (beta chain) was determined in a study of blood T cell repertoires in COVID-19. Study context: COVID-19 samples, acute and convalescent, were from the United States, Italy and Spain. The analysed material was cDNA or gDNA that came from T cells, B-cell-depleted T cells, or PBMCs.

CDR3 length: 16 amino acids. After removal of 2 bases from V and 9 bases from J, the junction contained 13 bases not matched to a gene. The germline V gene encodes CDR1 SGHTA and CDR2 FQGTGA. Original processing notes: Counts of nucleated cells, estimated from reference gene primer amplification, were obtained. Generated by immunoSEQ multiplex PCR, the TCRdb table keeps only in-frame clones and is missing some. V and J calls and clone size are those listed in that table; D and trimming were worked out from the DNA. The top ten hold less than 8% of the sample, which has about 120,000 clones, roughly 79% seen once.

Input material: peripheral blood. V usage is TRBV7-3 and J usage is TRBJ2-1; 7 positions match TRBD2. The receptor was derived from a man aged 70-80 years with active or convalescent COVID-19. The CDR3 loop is CASSLLGTTSFFEQFF. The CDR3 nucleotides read TGTGCCAGCAGCTTACTCGGGACTACCAGTTTTTTTGAGCAGTTCTTC. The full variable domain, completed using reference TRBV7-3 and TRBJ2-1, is GAGVSQTPSNKVTEKGKYVELRCDPISGHTALYWYRQSLGQGPEFLIYFQGTGAADDSGLPNDRFFAVRPEGSVSTLKIQRTERGDSAVYLCASSLLGTTSFFEQFFGPGTRLTVL.